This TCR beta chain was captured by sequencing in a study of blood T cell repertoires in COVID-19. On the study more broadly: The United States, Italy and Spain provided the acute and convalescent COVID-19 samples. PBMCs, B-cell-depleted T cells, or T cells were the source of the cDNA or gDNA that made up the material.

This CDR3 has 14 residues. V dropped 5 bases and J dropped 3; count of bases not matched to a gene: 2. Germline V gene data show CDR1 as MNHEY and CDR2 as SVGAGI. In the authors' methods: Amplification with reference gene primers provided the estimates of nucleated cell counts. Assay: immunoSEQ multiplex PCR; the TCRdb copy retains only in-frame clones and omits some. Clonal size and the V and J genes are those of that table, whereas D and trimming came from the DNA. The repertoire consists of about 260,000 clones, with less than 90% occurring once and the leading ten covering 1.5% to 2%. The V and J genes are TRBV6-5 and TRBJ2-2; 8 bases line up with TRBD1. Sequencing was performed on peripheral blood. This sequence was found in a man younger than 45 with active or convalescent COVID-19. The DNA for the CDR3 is TGTGCCAGCAGTAGACAGGGGTACACCGGGGAGCTGTTTTTT. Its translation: CASSRQGYTGELFF.